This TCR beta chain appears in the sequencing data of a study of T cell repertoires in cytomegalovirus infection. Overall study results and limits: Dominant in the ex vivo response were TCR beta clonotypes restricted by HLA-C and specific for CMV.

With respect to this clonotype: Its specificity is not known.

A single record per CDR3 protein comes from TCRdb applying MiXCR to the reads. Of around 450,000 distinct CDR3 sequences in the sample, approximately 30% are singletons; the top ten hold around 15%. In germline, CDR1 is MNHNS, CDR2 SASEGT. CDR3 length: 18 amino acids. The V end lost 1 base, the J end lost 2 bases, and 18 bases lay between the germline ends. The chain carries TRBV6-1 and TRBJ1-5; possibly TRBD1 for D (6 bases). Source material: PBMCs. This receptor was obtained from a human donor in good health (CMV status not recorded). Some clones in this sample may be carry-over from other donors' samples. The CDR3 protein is CASSEEIQGAWRNQPQHF. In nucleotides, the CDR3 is TGTGCCAGCAGTGAAGAAATACAGGGCGCCTGGCGCAATCAGCCCCAGCATTTT.